This T cell receptor (beta chain) stems from a study of graft-versus-host responses after intestinal transplantation. Study-wide background: Grafts were multivisceral, liver-intestinal, or isolated intestinal. Study conclusions and caveats: Recipient-marrow GvH clones were detected, some having first appeared in ileum or blood. Elevated graft-versus-host to host-versus-graft clonal ratios in allografts were recorded for patients with graft-donor T cell macrochimerism.

Points on this clone: Its antigen is undetermined.

The CDR3 length is 12 residues. Trimming cost V 1 base and J 4 bases, with 5 bases left between them. Looked up from germline, CDR1 is SGHRS and CDR2 is YFSETQ. The repertoire was sequenced with immunoSEQ multiplex PCR; TCRdb's copy has only in-frame clones and lacks some. There are about 70,000 clones in the sample; just under 95% occur only once, and less than 0.55% lies in the top ten. The clonotype was recovered from a human donor who received an intestinal transplant. Source: unstimulated CD8+ T cells sorted from spleen or lymph node cells, taken before intestinal transplant. The chain uses TRBV5-1 and TRBJ2-5; the D is unclear. In DNA, the CDR3 is TGCGCCAGCAGCTTGATCGGAGAGACCCAGTACTTC. It translates to CASSLIGETQYF. The full variable domain, rest sourced from reference TRBV5-1 and TRBJ2-5, is KAGVTQTPRYLIKTRGQQVTLSCSPISGHRSVSWYQQTPGQGLQFLFEYFSETQRNKGNFPGRFSGRQFSNSRSEMNVSTLELGDSALYLCASSLIGETQYFGPGTRLLVL.